A selection of T cell receptor beta chains follows, all from one sample in a study of blood T cell repertoires in COVID-19. Sequencing was performed with immunoSEQ multiplex PCR; in TCRdb, only in-frame clones are kept and a portion is missing. The table lists some 230,000 clones, roughly 83% of them singletons, with about 1.3% in the top ten. What was sequenced was PBMCs or T cells enriched from blood (not recorded which). These receptors originate from a woman in her thirties or forties with acute COVID-19. Each CDR3 is given with its conserved first and last residue. A D gene is named only where the DNA matches it firmly. Not all rows give a size; the values are once, few, many and, for expanded clones, a class.

TRBV6-5,NA,TRBJ2-5,NA,TGTGCCAGCAGGGTACCGGGAGCTTCCGAGACCCAGTACTTC,CASRVPGASETQYF
TRBV11-2,NA,TRBJ2-1,NA,TGTGCCAGCAGCTTAGTAGATATCAATGAGCAGTTCTTC,CASSLVDINEQFF
TRBV7-6,NA,TRBJ1-1,NA,TGTGCCAGCACCACCGGCTTGCGTCTCGGAGACACTGAAGCTTTCTTT,CASTTGLRLGDTEAFF
TRBV27,TRBD1,TRBJ2-6,NA,TGTGCCAGCAGTCCCACAGGGGCTGGGGCCAACGTCCTGACTTTC,CASSPTGAGANVLTF
TRBV7-9,NA,TRBJ1-1,NA,TGTGCCAGCAGCTTAGACAGCTTCGCAGCTTCTTTCTTT,CASSLDSFAASFF
TRBV4-1,TRBD1,TRBJ1-2,once,TGCGCCAGCAGCAACCCGGGACAGGCGAACTATGGCTACACCTTC,CASSNPGQANYGYTF
TRBV11-2,TRBD1,TRBJ1-5,few,TGTGCCAGCAGCTTAGAGACAGGGGGTAATCAGCCCCAGCATTTT,CASSLETGGNQPQHF
TRBV5-1,TRBD2,TRBJ2-2,NA,TGCGCCAGCAGCGGACTAGCGGTGAACACCGGGGAGCTGTTTTTT,CASSGLAVNTGELFF
TRBV7-2,NA,TRBJ2-6,NA,TGTGCCAGCAGCTTTACAGGGTTGGGGGCCAACGTCCTGACTTTC,CASSFTGLGANVLTF
TRBV6-1,NA,TRBJ2-7,NA,TGTGCCAGCAGTGATAACGCAGGGTACGAGCAGTACTTC,CASSDNAGYEQYF
TRBV5-1,TRBD2,TRBJ2-4,once,TGCGCCAGCAGCTCGACTAGCGTGACCAAAAACATTCAGTACTTC,CASSSTSVTKNIQYF
TRBV19,NA,TRBJ1-5,NA,TGTGCCAGTTCATTGTGGCAGGGTTCGGGCAATCAGCCCCAGCATTTT,CASSLWQGSGNQPQHF
TRBV3-1/TRBV3-2,NA,TRBJ2-4,NA,TGTGCCAGCAGCCTCGCGGCGGGCGGGGAAAACATTCAGTACTTC,CASSLAAGGENIQYF
TRBV6-5,NA,TRBJ2-1,NA,TGTGCCAGCACCGACGGGGGACTGGGGGACCATGAGCAGTTCTTC,CASTDGGLGDHEQFF
TRBV2,NA,TRBJ2-5,NA,TGTGCCAGCAGTGAAGCCTCAGGACAGAGGTACCAAGAGACCCAGTACTTC,CASSEASGQRYQETQYF
TRBV2,NA,TRBJ1-5,NA,TGTGCCAGCAGTGACGGGTATCAGCCCCAGCATTTT,CASSDGYQPQHF
TRBV7-9,TRBD1,TRBJ2-4,few,TGTGCCAGCAGCTTTACCCGGACAGGGGGAAAGGACATTCAGTACTTC,CASSFTRTGGKDIQYF
TRBV28,NA,TRBJ1-5,NA,TGTGCCAGCAGTTTGTTGTTAGATCAGCCCCAGCATTTT,CASSLLLDQPQHF
TRBV14,NA,TRBJ2-7,NA,TGTGCCAGCAGCCAAGATTTGGGTCTAGCGAGGAGGGTCGAGCAGTACTTC,CASSQDLGLARRVEQYF
TRBV4-3,TRBD1,TRBJ1-1,NA,TGCGCCAGCAGCCAAAAACCAGGGGGCCTGGACACTGAAGCTTTCTTT,CASSQKPGGLDTEAFF
TRBV19,TRBD2,TRBJ2-1,NA,TGTGCCAGTAGTCCCGGACTAGCGAACTTCAATGAGCAGTTCTTC,CASSPGLANFNEQFF
TRBV11-2,NA,TRBJ2-7,NA,TGTGCCAGCAGCTTAGGCGGTAGCCACATCTCCTACGAGCAGTACTTC,CASSLGGSHISYEQYF
TRBV30,NA,TRBJ1-5,NA,TGTGCCTGGACCCAGGAGGGTCAGCCCCAGCATTTT,CAWTQEGQPQHF
TRBV7-9,NA,TRBJ1-2,NA,TGTGCCAGCAGCGGCGTCGAGGATAACTATGGCTACACCTTC,CASSGVEDNYGYTF
TRBV2,NA,TRBJ1-4,NA,TGTGCCAGCAGTGGTAGGGGGATTAATAATGAAAAACTGTTTTTT,CASSGRGINNEKLFF
TRBV4-1,NA,TRBJ2-3,few,TGCGCCAGCAGCCACCCCCGAGGGGATACGCAGTATTTT,CASSHPRGDTQYF
TRBV15,NA,TRBJ1-6,many,TGTGCCACCAGCAGAGCGGGTTACAATTCACCCCTCCACTTT,CATSRAGYNSPLHF
TRBV6-5,NA,TRBJ1-1,once,TGTGCCAGCAGTCCTATAGGCGCCTCGGGTACTGAAGCTTTCTTT,CASSPIGASGTEAFF
TRBV27,TRBD1,TRBJ1-6,NA,TGTGCCAGCAGCCAGGGACAGGGAGGCTATAATTCACCCCTCCACTTT,CASSQGQGGYNSPLHF
TRBV29-1,NA,TRBJ1-2,NA,TGCAGCGCCGCAAGTGAGAATGGCTACACCTTC,CSAASENGYTF
TRBV5-8,NA,TRBJ2-3,NA,TGTGCCAGCAGCGTGGGCGGGGACGGAAAAGATACGCAGTATTTT,CASSVGGDGKDTQYF
TRBV18,NA,TRBJ1-5,NA,TGTGCCAGCTCTAAGGGGGAAGGGAGCAATCAGCCTCAGCATTTT,CASSKGEGSNQPQHF
TRBV28,TRBD1,TRBJ2-1,NA,TGTGCCAGCAGAGAGGAGGGACAGGGGAATGAGCAGTTCTTC,CASREEGQGNEQFF
TRBV18,TRBD2,TRBJ2-7,few,TGTGCCAGCTCTACCACCCCTGGGACTAGCGGGATATACGAGCAGTACTTC,CASSTTPGTSGIYEQYF
TRBV27,NA,TRBJ1-6,NA,TGTGCCAGCAGTCCAGGGGAGGGTCGAAATTCACCCCTCCACTTT,CASSPGEGRNSPLHF
TRBV6-2/TRBV6-3,NA,TRBJ2-2,NA,TGTGCCAGCAGTTACGGACTGATCACCGGGGAGCTGTTTTTT,CASSYGLITGELFF
TRBV18,TRBD1,TRBJ1-3,NA,TGTGCCAGCTCACCCGGGACAGGGATGAACACCATATATTTT,CASSPGTGMNTIYF
TRBV19,TRBD1,TRBJ1-1,NA,TGTGCCAGTAGTTCCTGGGACAGAACTGAAGCTTTCTTT,CASSSWDRTEAFF
TRBV27,NA,TRBJ2-1,NA,TGTGCCAGCAGTTTCCCGGGTCACAATGAGCAGTTCTTC,CASSFPGHNEQFF
TRBV2,NA,TRBJ1-2,NA,TGTGCCAGCAGTGAAGAACAGCTCTCTGGCGGCTACACCTTC,CASSEEQLSGGYTF
TRBV5-1,NA,TRBJ2-5,few,TGCGCCAGCAGCTTGGTTGGCGGAGTCTCGGGTGAGACCCAGTACTTC,CASSLVGGVSGETQYF